This TCR beta chain was documented in a study of early T cells in non-severe SARS-CoV-2 infection. The overall study: Bulk RNA taken from unsorted whole blood was sequenced, leaving chains unpaired. Study-wide points: VDJdb matching skewed toward anti-spike CD8 responses, missing private and CD4 specificities.

Individual cDNA molecules each received unique molecular identifiers attached to them. TCRdb re-derived calls from the 5' RACE reads in MiXCR, one entry per CDR3 protein. Of 75,000 to 95,000 distinct CDR3 sequences in the sample, approximately 17% were seen once. This clonotype was recorded at least ten times. The antigen is unknown. CDR1 is DFQATT and CDR2 is SNEGSKA in the germline V gene (reference sequence). The CDR3 consists of 16 residues. V lost 0 bases, J lost 9 bases, and 8 bases stayed unmatched. Sequencing used whole blood, obtained at baseline. The rearrangement uses TRBV20-1 and TRBJ2-1; 13 bases are a match to TRBD2. The TCR sequence derives from an adult who was a healthcare worker with PCR-confirmed SARS-CoV-2 infection or an uninfected control (not recorded which). CDR3 amino acids: CSARDSLAGGPSEQFF. The CDR3 nucleotides are TGCAGTGCTAGAGATTCACTAGCGGGAGGGCCAAGTGAGCAGTTCTTC.